This T cell receptor (beta chain) originates from a study of T cell changes during pregnancy in multiple sclerosis. Libraries were prepared by immunoSEQ multiplex PCR; TCRdb keeps only in-frame clonotypes and omits some of them. The sample records roughly 38,000 clones, roughly 93% being singletons. CDR1 and CDR2 (germline): MDHEN, SYDVKM. The trim removed 2 bases at V and 6 bases at J, leaving 8 bases unmatched. The CDR3 is made up of 15 amino acids. The receptor was isolated from a female donor with multiple sclerosis, enrolled in a pregnancy study. Sequences were derived from CD4+ T cells from peripheral blood mononuclear cells, sampled before pregnancy. This chain uses TRBV28 with TRBJ2-7, with TRBD1 matching over 9 bases. CDR3 DNA: TGTGCCAGCAGTTTAGGGGGGACAGGGTGGGGCGAGCAGTACTTC. Translated, it gives CASSLGGTGWGEQYF.